This T cell receptor beta chain derives from a study of T cells after posttransplantation cyclophosphamide. Study results and limitations: Recipient CMV seropositivity and CMV reactivation strongly tracked TRB clonality. Skin or GI-infiltrating T cells shared few TRB sequences with blood. Later blood repertoires were often dominated by clones from the donor CD8+ memory compartment.

Details on this clone: Its cognate antigen is unknown.

Sequencing used immunoSEQ multiplex PCR; TCRdb keeps in-frame clones, though not all of them. The sample holds around 47,000 clones, approximately 94% seen once. Peripheral blood was collected from the related graft donor on the marrow donation day. The CDR3 is made up of 12 amino acids. CDR1 is ENHRY, CDR2 SYGVKD, per germline. V shed 5 bases and J shed 0 bases, with 4 bases lying between them. The source of this sequence is a woman aged 30 to 39 in good health and a related stem cell transplant donor. The sample consisted of PBMCs. The V gene is TRBV10-3, the J gene TRBJ1-1; unclear D gene. CDR3 bases: TGTGCCATCAGTAATATGAACACTGAAGCTTTCTTT. Protein sequence: CAISNMNTEAFF.